This TCR beta chain was recorded in a study of blood T cell repertoires in COVID-19. Profiling relied on immunoSEQ multiplex PCR, and the TCRdb table lists in-frame clones only, not all of them. The data show more than 200,000 clones, about 90% seen once. Enrolled through a virtual design, the participants were between roughly 18 and 89 years of age and came from around 25 US areas. Grouping used clinical history reported by participants in a survey and questionnaire. Looked up from germline, CDR1 is MDHEN and CDR2 is SYDVKM. The CDR3 sequence is 11 residues long. V was trimmed by 9 bases and J by 7 bases, leaving 9 bases between them.

The V call is TRBV28, the J call TRBJ2-2; weak D call: TRBD1 (6 bases). The source material was PBMCs or T cells enriched from blood (not recorded which). The receptor was isolated from a man aged 30 to 39 who had recovered from COVID-19. CDR3: CASQGSGELFF. CDR3 DNA sequence: TGTGCCAGTCAGGGGAGCGGGGAGCTGTTTTTT.